The 8 T cell receptor beta chains below all came from one sample that was sequenced in a study of human T cells and chemical hapten exposure. Time point here: pre-sensitization, week 0. Treatment reported: therapeutic diphenylcyclopropenone sensitization with weekly scalp DPC. Researchers extracted total RNA from unfractionated whole blood. TCRdb used MiXCR to reprocess the RACE reads, holding one entry per CDR3 protein. The data hold roughly 36,000 distinct CDR3 sequences, with under 13% observed a single time. The sample in question was whole blood, obtained in connection with sensitization to the hapten diphenylcyclopropenone (DPC). The receptor set was obtained from a man over 45 with alopecia areata. Some clones in this sample may be carry-over from other donors' samples.

This clonotype came up many times. V usage is TRBV2 and J usage is TRBJ2-7; D remains unclear. The V and J ends lost 6 bases and 4 bases respectively, with 7 bases between them. Germline CDR1 is SNHLY and CDR2 is FYNNEI. The CDR3 is 11 amino acids. The CDR3, as DNA: TGTGCCAGCAGGGGCCCGTACGAGCAGTACTTC. As protein: CASRGPYEQYF.

This clonotype showed up many times. The rearrangement links TRBV29-1 to TRBJ2-3, with 8 bases that match TRBD2. This CDR3 has 13 amino acids. Losses at the gene ends were 4 bases for V and 4 bases for J; bases not matched to a gene: 4. Germline values: CDR1 SQVTM, CDR2 ANQGSEA. This chain's CDR3 is CSVAAGVPDTQYF. The CDR3 nucleotides read TGCAGCGTTGCAGCGGGAGTGCCAGATACGCAGTATTTT.

This clonotype was counted at least ten times. CDR3 nucleotide sequence: TGTGCCAGCAGCTTAGGTCCCATGGGGGTCTACAATGAGCAGTTCTTC. Translating it yields CASSLGPMGVYNEQFF. The chain has TRBV13 and TRBJ2-1; D assignment may be TRBD1 or TRBD2 (5 bases each). Trimming pared 0 bases from V and 3 bases from J, leaving 12 bases between. The germline V gene has CDR1 PRHDT and CDR2 FYEKMQ (reference sequence). The CDR3 totals 16 residues.

Ten or more counts support this clonotype. The rearrangement joins TRBV7-2 to TRBJ2-7; D is perhaps TRBD1 or TRBD2 (5 bases each). The CDR3 has 12 residues. V was trimmed by 4 bases and J by 7 bases, leaving 11 bases between them. Germline CDR1 reads SGHTA; CDR2 reads FQGNSA. In DNA form, the CDR3 reads TGTGCCAGCAGCTCCCGTGGGGGAGAGCAGTACTTC. Protein sequence: CASSSRGGEQYF.

This clonotype was seen many times. The V and J genes are TRBV12-3 or TRBV12-4 and TRBJ2-1; 8 bases map to TRBD1. V gave up 5 bases and J gave up 5 bases; unmatched junction bases: 11. The CDR3 has 16 residues. The CDR3 is CASSPHRGRTDNEQFF. DNA of the CDR3: TGTGCCAGCAGTCCACACAGGGGGAGGACGGACAATGAGCAGTTCTTC.

This clonotype has only a few counts. The chain has TRBV29-1 and TRBJ2-2; D unclear. Germline V gene data show CDR1 as SQVTM and CDR2 as ANQGSEA. The CDR3 covers 14 residues. Trimming removed 7 bases at V and 0 bases at J, with 12 bases between. The CDR3 DNA reads TGCAGCGGGCGGCGACACGCGAACACCGGGGAGCTGTTTTTT. Translation: CSGRRHANTGELFF.

This clonotype was seen many times. The genes are TRBV2 and TRBJ1-5; 8 bases agree with TRBD1. CDR1 SNHLY and CDR2 FYNNEI come from the germline V gene. The CDR3 length is 15 residues. V lost 4 bases to trimming and J lost 6 bases; unmatched junction nucleotides: 8. For the CDR3, the DNA is TGTGCCAGCAGTGTGTCCTCAGGGGGCGGTCAGCCCCAGCATTTT. Its protein is CASSVSSGGGQPQHF.

Many counts were recorded for this clonotype. The gene calls are TRBV12-3 or TRBV12-4 and TRBJ2-5; D may be TRBD2 (6 bases). This CDR3 region has 13 residues. Trimming removed 3 bases at V and 5 bases at J, with 10 bases between. For the CDR3, the DNA is TGTGCCAGCAGTTTGCTCGCGGGGGAGACCCAGTACTTC. Translation gives CASSLLAGETQYF.